The 12 T cell receptor beta chains presented below share a single source sample, sequenced in a study of STAT3 mutations in large granular lymphocyte leukemia. These receptors have no identified antigens. Produced via immunoSEQ multiplex PCR; TCRdb's table is partial and in-frame only. The table records around 39,000 clones, around nine tenths of them present only once. Overall study findings and caveats: At least one immunodominant TCR beta clonotype appeared in every T-cell large granular lymphocyte leukemia patient.

Sequencing used PBMCs. The receptors come from a human donor with T large granular lymphocyte leukemia. Some clones in this sample may be carry-over from other donors' samples.

This chain joins TRBV7-7 and TRBJ2-3; 8 positions match TRBD1. This CDR3 comprises 14 residues. Per germline, CDR1 SSHAT and CDR2 FNYEAQ (reference sequence). Trimming took 5 bases from V and 4 from J; bases not matched to a gene: 5. The CDR3 spells CASSERQGSDTQYF. Here the CDR3 DNA reads TGTGCCAGCAGCGAAAGACAGGGGTCAGATACGCAGTATTTT.

The DNA of the CDR3 is TGTGCCAGCAGCCCCGGGGGCGCGGACTATGGCTACACCTTC. Translated, it gives CASSPGGADYGYTF. The rearrangement links TRBV9 to TRBJ1-2, with D perhaps TRBD1 (6 bases). Trimming took off 4 bases at V and 3 bases at J, with 13 bases between the two ends. Germline V lookup: CDR1 SGDLS, CDR2 YYNGEE. This CDR3 spans 14 amino acids.

The chain carries TRBV5-1 and TRBJ2-7, with D unresolved. The V end was cut by 1 base, the J end by 3 bases, with 8 bases between. CDR3 length: 13 amino acids. Germline CDR1 is SGHRS and CDR2 is YFSETQ. This CDR3 is CASSLRPDYEQYV. Here the CDR3 DNA reads TGCGCCAGCAGCTTGAGGCCAGACTACGAGCAGTACGTC.

V and J are TRBV6-4 and TRBJ1-2; perhaps TRBD1 as D (6 bases). This CDR3 has 14 amino acids. Trimming took 4 bases from V and 7 from J, leaving 16 bases between them. The germline V gene has CDR1 MRHNA and CDR2 SNTAGT. CDR3 residues: CASSVTQGVGGYTF. Here the CDR3 DNA reads TGTGCCAGCAGTGTCACACAGGGAGTCGGTGGCTACACCTTC.

V is TRBV4-1 and J is TRBJ2-3; tentatively, D is TRBD1 or TRBD2 (6 bases each). Trimming left V 0 bases short and J 2 bases short, with 12 bases between. The CDR3 length is 16 residues. Germline V CDR1 and CDR2: MGHRA, YSYEKL. The CDR3 here is CASSQDTGANTDTQYF. Here the CDR3 DNA reads TGCGCCAGCAGCCAAGACACGGGGGCTAACACAGATACGCAGTATTTT.

V and J are TRBV5-1 and TRBJ1-1; D remains unclear. The V end was cut by 2 bases, the J end by 0 bases, with 5 bases between. The CDR3 totals 13 residues. Germline CDR1 and CDR2: SGHRS and YFSETQ. The CDR3 spells CASSLGMNTEAFF. The CDR3 DNA sequence: TGCGCCAGCAGCTTAGGTATGAACACTGAAGCTTTCTTT.

The chain links TRBV18 to TRBJ1-1; no reliable D call. CDR1 and CDR2 (germline): KGHSH, LQKENI. Trimming stripped 3 bases from V and 3 bases from J, with 11 bases between. The CDR3 runs to 14 residues. The CDR3 loop is CASSPLGRDTEAFF. DNA for the CDR3: TGTGCCAGCTCACCGCTAGGTCGGGACACTGAAGCTTTCTTT. Full variable domain (rest looked up from reference TRBV18 and TRBJ1-1): NAGVMQNPRHLVRRRGQEARLRCSPMKGHSHVYWYRQLPEEGLKFMVYLQKENIIDESGMPKERFSAEFPKEGPSILRIQQVVRGDSAAYFCASSPLGRDTEAFFGQGTRLTVV.

This clone was picked up one time. V gene TRBV18 combines with J gene TRBJ2-2, with unresolved D. The CDR3 is 16 residues long. CDR1 and CDR2 from the germline V gene are KGHSH and LQKENI. Trimming left V 3 bases short and J 0 bases short, with 11 bases between. The CDR3 reads CASSPSGTSNTGELFF. In DNA, the CDR3 is TGTGCCAGCTCACCGTCCGGAACCTCGAACACCGGGGAGCTGTTTTTT. Full variable domain (outside the CDR3, taken from reference TRBV18 and TRBJ2-2): NAGVMQNPRHLVRRRGQEARLRCSPMKGHSHVYWYRQLPEEGLKFMVYLQKENIIDESGMPKERFSAEFPKEGPSILRIQQVVRGDSAAYFCASSPSGTSNTGELFFGEGSRLTVL.

The gene calls are TRBV10-3 and TRBJ1-6; D is possibly TRBD1 (5 bases). CDR3 length equals 13 residues. Germline V gene data show CDR1 as ENHRY and CDR2 as SYGVKD. The V and J ends lost 2 bases and 7 bases respectively, with 6 bases between them. In nucleotides, the CDR3 is TGTGCCATCAGTGAGGACAGAAATTCACCCCTCCACTTT. This sequence encodes CAISEDRNSPLHF.

The chain combines TRBV6-6 with TRBJ1-1; a possible D gene is TRBD1 (5 bases). The CDR3 has 16 residues. Germline assignment: CDR1 MNHNY and CDR2 SVGAGI (reference sequence). V lost 11 bases to trimming and J lost 1 base, with 23 bases between them. The CDR3 loop reads CAGRGGRGGGNTEAFF. In nucleotides, the CDR3 is TGTGCCGGACGCGGGGGACGCGGGGGGGGGAACACTGAAGCTTTCTTT.

The sample holds one count of this clone. The chain uses TRBV7-2 and TRBJ1-2; tentative D call: TRBD1 (5 bases). The V end was cut by 4 bases, the J end by 8 bases, with 14 bases between. This CDR3 comprises 13 residues. Per the germline V gene, CDR1 is SGHTA and CDR2 is FQGNSA. This CDR3 is CASSSSGGVGYTF. CDR3 nucleotide sequence: TGTGCCAGCAGCTCCAGCGGAGGGGTGGGCTACACCTTC.

The chain has TRBV11-2 and TRBJ1-5; TRBD1 is a possible D gene (6 bases). V was clipped by 1 base and J by 3 bases, with 16 bases between them. The CDR3 is 17 amino acids. Germline loops: CDR1 SGHAT, CDR2 FQNNGV. CDR3 loop: CASSLGGGPYDNQPQHF. CDR3 DNA sequence: TGTGCCAGCAGCTTAGGTGGGGGCCCGTACGACAATCAGCCCCAGCATTTT.